This entry concerns a single TCR beta chain. Its target is unknown. The lymph nodes were axillary draining lymph nodes from breast cancer patients. TCRdb analysed the multiplex PCR reads with MiXCR anew, one entry per CDR3 protein. The table has approximately 280,000 distinct CDR3 sequences, around 30% seen once. Germline CDR1 and CDR2: SGHRS and YFSETQ. The CDR3 has 15 residues. J lost 3 bases, V lost 4 bases, and 5 bases had no gene match. The data were obtained in a study of breast tumors, draining lymph nodes, adjacent tissues. Study-level points and caveats: Data only fit, rather than demonstrated, lymph node origin of most tumor T cells. Luminal-like breast cancer showed significantly greater tumor-nontumor repertoire similarity than basal-like breast cancer did. Tumor TCR diversity was below lymph nodes but above nontumor tissue.

The chain carries TRBV5-1 and TRBJ2-7; 12 bases are shared with TRBD2. Specimen: axillary lymph node tissue. The clonotype originates from a female donor with breast cancer. Some clones in this sample may be carry-over from other donors' samples. The CDR3 DNA follows: TGCGCCAGCAGCCCAGGACTAGCGGGGAACTACGAGCAGTACTTC. It translates to CASSPGLAGNYEQYF.